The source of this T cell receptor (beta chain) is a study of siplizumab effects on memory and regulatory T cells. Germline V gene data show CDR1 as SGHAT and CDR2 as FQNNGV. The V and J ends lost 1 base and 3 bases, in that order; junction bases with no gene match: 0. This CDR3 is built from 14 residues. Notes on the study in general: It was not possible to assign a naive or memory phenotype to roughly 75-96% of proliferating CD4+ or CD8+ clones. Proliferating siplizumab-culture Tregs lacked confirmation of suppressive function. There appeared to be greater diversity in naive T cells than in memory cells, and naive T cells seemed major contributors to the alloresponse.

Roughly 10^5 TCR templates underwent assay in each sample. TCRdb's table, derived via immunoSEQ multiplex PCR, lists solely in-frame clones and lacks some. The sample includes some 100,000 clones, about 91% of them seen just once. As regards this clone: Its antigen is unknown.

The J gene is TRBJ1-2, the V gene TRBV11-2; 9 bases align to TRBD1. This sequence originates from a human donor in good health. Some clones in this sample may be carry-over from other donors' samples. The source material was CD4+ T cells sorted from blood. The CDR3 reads CASSLGTGDYGYTF. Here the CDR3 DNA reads TGTGCCAGCAGCTTAGGGACAGGGGACTATGGCTACACCTTC.